In this sample, the clone carrying this T cell receptor (beta chain) turned up a few times. This sample was taken from a study of blood T cell repertoires in COVID-19. Study in general: Acute and convalescent COVID-19 specimens originated in the United States, Italy and Spain. Sample material is recorded as cDNA or gDNA derived from T cells, B-cell-depleted T cells, or PBMCs.

CDR1 and CDR2 (germline): SNHLY, FYNNEI. The CDR3 has 13 amino acids. The V gene lost 4 bases and the J gene lost 5 bases, with 9 bases spanning the gap. Authors' data handling: Cell counts per sample came from amplifying reference gene primers. Using immunoSEQ multiplex PCR, the repertoire was profiled, and TCRdb retains in-frame clones only, with some absent. V and J calls and clone size are given by that table; D and trimming were obtained from the DNA. Of about 50,000 clones listed, about 84% are singletons. Sequenced: peripheral blood. The chain employs TRBV2 and TRBJ1-5; D is uncertain. The sequence was collected from a woman aged 60 to 75 with acute or convalescent COVID-19. The chain's CDR3 is CASSAQWDQPQHF. CDR3 coding DNA: TGTGCCAGCAGTGCACAGTGGGATCAGCCCCAGCATTTT.